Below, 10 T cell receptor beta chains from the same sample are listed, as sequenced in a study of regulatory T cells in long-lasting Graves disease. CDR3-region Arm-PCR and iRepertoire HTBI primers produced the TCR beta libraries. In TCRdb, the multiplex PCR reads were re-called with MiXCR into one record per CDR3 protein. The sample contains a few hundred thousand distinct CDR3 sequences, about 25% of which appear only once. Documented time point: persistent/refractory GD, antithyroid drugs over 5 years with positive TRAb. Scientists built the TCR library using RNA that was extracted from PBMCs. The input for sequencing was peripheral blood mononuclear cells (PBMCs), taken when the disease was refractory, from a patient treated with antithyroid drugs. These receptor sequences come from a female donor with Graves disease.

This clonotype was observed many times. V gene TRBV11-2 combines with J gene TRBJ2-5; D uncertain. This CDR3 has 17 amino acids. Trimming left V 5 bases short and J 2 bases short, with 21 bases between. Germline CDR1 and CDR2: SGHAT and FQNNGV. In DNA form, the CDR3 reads TGTGCCAGCAGCCTGAACCAGGACGAGATTCTACAAGAGACCCAGTACTTC. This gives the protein CASSLNQDEILQETQYF.

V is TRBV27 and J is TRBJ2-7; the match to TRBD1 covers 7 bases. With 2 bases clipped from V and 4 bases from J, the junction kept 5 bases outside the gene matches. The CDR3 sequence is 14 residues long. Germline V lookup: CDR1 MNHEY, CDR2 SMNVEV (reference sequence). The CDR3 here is CASSLVDRYYEQYF. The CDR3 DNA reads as TGTGCCAGCAGTTTAGTGGACAGGTATTACGAGCAGTACTTC.

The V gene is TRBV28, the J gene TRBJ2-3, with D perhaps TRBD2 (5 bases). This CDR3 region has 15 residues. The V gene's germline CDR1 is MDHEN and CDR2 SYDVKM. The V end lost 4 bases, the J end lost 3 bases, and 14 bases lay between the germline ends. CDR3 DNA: TGTGCCAGCAGTTCCACCCCCGGACTGACAGATACGCAGTATTTT. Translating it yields CASSSTPGLTDTQYF.

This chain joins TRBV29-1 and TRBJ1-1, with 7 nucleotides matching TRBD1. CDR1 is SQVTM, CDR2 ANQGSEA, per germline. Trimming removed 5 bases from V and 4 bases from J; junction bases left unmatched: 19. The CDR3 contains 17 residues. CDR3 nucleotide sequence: TGCAGCGTTCAAACACCCCAGGGGGTTCACTTAGCCACTGAAGCTTTCTTT. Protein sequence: CSVQTPQGVHLATEAFF.

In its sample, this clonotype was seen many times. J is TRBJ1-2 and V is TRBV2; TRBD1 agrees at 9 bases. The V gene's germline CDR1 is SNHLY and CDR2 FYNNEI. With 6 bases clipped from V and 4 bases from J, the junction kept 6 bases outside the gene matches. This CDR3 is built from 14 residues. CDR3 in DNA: TGTGCCAGCAGAGCGGGGACAGGGAGCTATGGCTACACCTTC. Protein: CASRAGTGSYGYTF.

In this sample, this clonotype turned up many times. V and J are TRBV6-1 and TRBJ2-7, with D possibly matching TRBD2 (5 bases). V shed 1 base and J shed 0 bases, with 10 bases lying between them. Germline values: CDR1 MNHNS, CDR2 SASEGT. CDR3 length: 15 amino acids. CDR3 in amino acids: CASSEVTGDSYEQYF. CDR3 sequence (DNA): TGTGCCAGCAGTGAAGTTACCGGGGACTCCTACGAGCAGTACTTC.

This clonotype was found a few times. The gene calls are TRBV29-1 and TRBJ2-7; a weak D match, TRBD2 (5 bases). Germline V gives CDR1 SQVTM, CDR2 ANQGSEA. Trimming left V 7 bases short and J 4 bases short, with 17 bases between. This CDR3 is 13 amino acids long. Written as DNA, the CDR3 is TGCAGCGCCGGACGGGCAGGAGGATACGAGCAGTACTTC. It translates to CSAGRAGGYEQYF.

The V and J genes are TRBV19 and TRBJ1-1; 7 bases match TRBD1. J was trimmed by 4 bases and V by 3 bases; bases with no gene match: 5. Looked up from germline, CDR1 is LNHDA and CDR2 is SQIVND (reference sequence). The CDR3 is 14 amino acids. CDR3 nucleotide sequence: TGTGCCAGTAGTATCACAGGGGTGTCCACTGAAGCTTTCTTT. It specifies CASSITGVSTEAFF.

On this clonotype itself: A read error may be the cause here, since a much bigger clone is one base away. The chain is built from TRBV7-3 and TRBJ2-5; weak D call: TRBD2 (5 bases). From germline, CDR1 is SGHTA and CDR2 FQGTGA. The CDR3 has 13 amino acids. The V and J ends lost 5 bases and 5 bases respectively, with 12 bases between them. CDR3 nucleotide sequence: TGTGCCAGCAGCGTCGCACCGGGGGAGACCCAGTACTTC. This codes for CASSVAPGETQYF. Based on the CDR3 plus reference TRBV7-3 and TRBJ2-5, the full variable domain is GAGVSQTPSNKVTEKGKYVELRCDPISGHTALYWYRQSLGQGPEFLIYFQGTGAADDSGLPNDRFFAVRPEGSVSTLKIQRTERGDSAVYLCASSVAPGETQYFGPGTRLLVL.

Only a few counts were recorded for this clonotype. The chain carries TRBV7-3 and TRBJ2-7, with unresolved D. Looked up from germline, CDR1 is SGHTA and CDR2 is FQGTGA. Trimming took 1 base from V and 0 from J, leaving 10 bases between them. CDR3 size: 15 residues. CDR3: CASSLNPSPSYEQYF. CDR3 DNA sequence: TGTGCCAGCAGCTTAAATCCCTCACCCTCCTACGAGCAGTACTTC.